Shown below are 14 T cell receptor beta chains from a single sample sequenced in a study of cytomegalovirus exposure and HLA in healthy donors. The study ran its PCR with 60 Vbeta and 13 Jbeta primers. TCRdb's copy holds only in-frame clones and misses some; the assay was immunoSEQ multiplex PCR. The table includes roughly 160,000 clones, 80% detected once. Specimen: PBMCs. These receptors were obtained from a male donor in good health and CMV-seronegative.

The rearrangement links TRBV7-9 to TRBJ2-1, with 10 bases that match TRBD2. V dropped 3 bases and J dropped 6; count of bases not matched to a gene: 5. The CDR3 runs 15 residues. Germline CDR1 is SEHNR and CDR2 is FQNEAQ (reference sequence). CDR3 protein: CASSFSGGSPNEQFF. CDR3 DNA: TGTGCCAGCAGCTTTAGCGGGGGGAGTCCCAATGAGCAGTTCTTC.

The rearrangement uses TRBV6-5 and TRBJ2-2; 7 nucleotides line up with TRBD1. The germline CDR1 and CDR2 sequences are MNHEY and SVGAGI. V lost 0 bases, J lost 0 bases, and 1 base stayed unmatched. This CDR3 has 16 amino acids. DNA of the CDR3: TGTGCCAGCAGTTACTCCCAGGGGGCGAACACCGGGGAGCTGTTTTTT. It codes for CASSYSQGANTGELFF.

Details on this clone: Other DNA sequences in the sample encode the same CDR3. The chain employs TRBV5-1 and TRBJ1-2; D is unclear. The CDR3 consists of 12 residues. Germline loops: CDR1 SGHRS, CDR2 YFSETQ. Between the trimmed V and J ends, which lost 0 bases and 4 bases, there was a span of 4 bases. CDR3 in DNA: TGCGCCAGCAGCTTGGACAGCTATGGCTACACCTTC. Residues: CASSLDSYGYTF.

The gene calls are TRBV19 and TRBJ1-3; D is uncertain. From germline, CDR1 is LNHDA and CDR2 SQIVND (reference sequence). This CDR3 spans 14 amino acids. The V end lost 5 bases, the J end lost 0 bases, and 8 bases lay between the germline ends. The CDR3 protein is CASSRPGSGNTIYF. The CDR3, as DNA: TGTGCCAGTAGTCGTCCAGGCTCTGGAAACACCATATATTTT.

Comments on this clone: The same CDR3 arises from other DNA sequences in this sample as well. J is TRBJ1-2 and V is TRBV6-5, with 8 bases that match TRBD1. The V gene end was trimmed by 0 bases and the J gene end by 5 bases; junction bases not matched to a gene: 2. This CDR3 is 14 amino acids long. Germline V gives CDR1 MNHEY, CDR2 SVGAGI. CDR3 DNA sequence: TGTGCCAGCAGTTACTCGGGACAGGTATATGGCTACACCTTC. It translates to CASSYSGQVYGYTF.

V is TRBV6-1 and J is TRBJ2-7, with D possibly TRBD2 on 5 matching bases. The CDR3 loop spans 14 amino acids. Between the trimmed V and J ends, which lost 8 bases and 3 bases, there was a span of 17 bases. Germline V gene sequence: CDR1 MNHNS, CDR2 SASEGT. CDR3 loop: CASRREAGLYEQYF. CDR3 DNA sequence: TGTGCCAGCCGGAGAGAGGCAGGACTCTACGAGCAGTACTTC.

This clone occurred a few times. The same CDR3 arises from other DNA sequences in this sample as well. The V gene is TRBV6-1, the J gene TRBJ1-3, with D unresolved. Trimming pared 6 bases from V and 2 bases from J, leaving 11 bases between. The CDR3 is 14 amino acids. CDR1 is MNHNS, CDR2 SASEGT, per germline. CDR3 residues: CASRASRTGNTIYF. As DNA, the CDR3 is TGTGCCAGCAGGGCATCTCGAACTGGAAACACCATATATTTT.

The chain uses TRBV4-1 and TRBJ2-5, with TRBD2 as a possible D gene (7 bases). The germline V and J ends were trimmed by 3 bases and 2 bases, with 19 bases remaining between them. There are 17 residues in the CDR3. The germline V gene encodes CDR1 MGHRA and CDR2 YSYEKL. The CDR3 nucleotides are TGCGCCAGCAGCCAGTTCGGGGCCCGGGGGGCGCAAGAGACCCAGTACTTC. Residues: CASSQFGARGAQETQYF.

In DNA, the CDR3 is TGCGCCAGCAGCTTGGGACAGGGAGGCAATGAGCAGTTCTTC. As protein: CASSLGQGGNEQFF. V is TRBV5-1 and J is TRBJ2-1; D possibly corresponds to TRBD1 (7 bases). Germline-derived CDR1 and CDR2 are SGHRS and YFSETQ. The CDR3 has 14 amino acids. Trimming removed 0 bases at V and 6 bases at J, with 10 bases between.

The chain is built from TRBV25-1 and TRBJ1-1, with D hard to call. Germline V lookup: CDR1 MGHDK, CDR2 SYGVNS. CDR3 length: 16 amino acids. V was pared by 4 bases and J by 1 base, with 16 bases between. CDR3 nucleotides: TGTGCCAGCAGTGCCTCGGCCGGGGTGGGGAACACTGAAGCTTTCTTT. Amino acid sequence: CASSASAGVGNTEAFF.

In nucleotides, the CDR3 is TGTGCCAGCAGTGATAGGACTGTGAGCAATCAGCCCCAGCATTTT. Its protein is CASSDRTVSNQPQHF. The rearrangement links TRBV2 to TRBJ1-5; D is ambiguous. Deletions cut 3 bases from V and 1 base from J, with 10 bases between. This CDR3 region has 15 residues. Germline-derived CDR1 and CDR2 are SNHLY and FYNNEI. Based on the CDR3 plus reference TRBV2 and TRBJ1-5, the full variable domain is EPEVTQTPSHQVTQMGQEVILRCVPISNHLYFYWYRQILGQKVEFLVSFYNNEISEKSEIFDDQFSVERPDGSNFTLKIRSTKLEDSAMYFCASSDRTVSNQPQHFGDGTRLSIL.

The chain recombines TRBV6-4 with TRBJ2-1; D possibly corresponds to TRBD2 (5 bases). The V gene lost 2 bases and the J gene lost 8 bases, with 7 bases spanning the gap. Per germline, CDR1 MRHNA and CDR2 SNTAGT. The CDR3 spans 12 residues. The CDR3 region is CASSDDGDEQFF. As DNA, the CDR3 is TGTGCCAGCAGTGACGACGGGGATGAGCAGTTCTTC.

The chain joins TRBV5-4 to TRBJ2-7, with a tentative D call TRBD1 (5 bases). The CDR3 is 16 amino acids. The V gene's germline CDR1 is SGHNT and CDR2 YYREEE (reference sequence). V was pared by 4 bases and J by 1 base, with 18 bases between. This CDR3 is CASSRPQDKSSYEQYF. The CDR3 DNA is TGTGCCAGCAGCCGTCCGCAGGACAAATCATCCTACGAGCAGTACTTC.

The CDR3, as DNA: TGTGCCAGCAGCTTGCGACAGGGGGCGTGGAAAGCTTTCTTT. This sequence encodes CASSLRQGAWKAFF. V and J are TRBV5-6 and TRBJ1-1; 10 bases map to TRBD1. The V gene end was trimmed by 1 base and the J gene end by 9 bases; junction bases not matched to a gene: 6. CDR3 length: 14 amino acids. The V gene's germline CDR1 is SGHDT and CDR2 YYEEEE.